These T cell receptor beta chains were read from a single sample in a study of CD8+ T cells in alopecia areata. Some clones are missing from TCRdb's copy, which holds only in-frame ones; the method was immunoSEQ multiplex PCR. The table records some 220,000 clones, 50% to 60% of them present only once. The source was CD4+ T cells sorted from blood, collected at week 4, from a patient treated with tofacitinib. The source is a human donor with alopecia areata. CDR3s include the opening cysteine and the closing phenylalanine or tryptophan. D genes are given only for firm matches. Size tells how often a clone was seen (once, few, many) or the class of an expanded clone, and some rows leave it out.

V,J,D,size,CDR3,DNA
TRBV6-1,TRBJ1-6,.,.,CASSEGHYNSPLHF,TGTGCCAGCAGTGAAGGGCATTATAATTCACCCCTCCACTTT
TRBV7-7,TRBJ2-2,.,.,CASSLDRRTGELFF,TGTGCCAGCAGCTTGGATAGGAGGACCGGGGAGCTGTTTTTT
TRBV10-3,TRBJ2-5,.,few,CATQGQEETQYF,TGTGCCACCCAGGGTCAGGAAGAGACCCAGTACTTC
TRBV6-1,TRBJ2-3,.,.,CASSERGAVSTDTQYF,TGTGCCAGCAGTGAACGAGGCGCGGTGAGCACAGATACGCAGTATTTT
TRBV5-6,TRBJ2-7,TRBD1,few,CASSLGQGAYEQYF,TGTGCCAGCAGCTTGGGGCAGGGGGCCTACGAGCAGTACTTC
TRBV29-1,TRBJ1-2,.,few,CSVEPTRKGYTF,TGCAGCGTTGAGCCAACAAGGAAGGGCTACACCTTC
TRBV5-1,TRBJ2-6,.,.,CASSSSGAGTAGANVLTF,TGCGCCAGCAGCTCTTCAGGGGCAGGAACGGCTGGGGCCAACGTCCTGACTTTC
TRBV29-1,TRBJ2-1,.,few,CSVSSGEQFF,TGCAGCGTTTCATCCGGTGAGCAGTTCTTC
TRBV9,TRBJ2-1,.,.,CASSVDEGQPKDNEQFF,TGTGCCAGCAGCGTGGACGAAGGACAGCCGAAGGACAATGAGCAGTTCTTC
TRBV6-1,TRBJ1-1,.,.,CASSESQLNTEAFF,TGTGCCAGCAGTGAGTCACAGCTGAACACTGAAGCTTTCTTT
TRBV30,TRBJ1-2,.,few,CAWSVGTTKRGGYTF,TGTGCCTGGAGTGTCGGGACAACCAAAAGGGGTGGCTACACCTTC
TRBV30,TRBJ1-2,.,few,CAWNSGQRRTNYGYTF,TGTGCCTGGAATTCCGGACAGAGAAGAACAAACTATGGCTACACCTTC
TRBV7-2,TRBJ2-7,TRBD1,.,CASSPDRGSYEQYF,TGTGCCAGCAGCCCCGACAGGGGCTCCTACGAGCAGTACTTC